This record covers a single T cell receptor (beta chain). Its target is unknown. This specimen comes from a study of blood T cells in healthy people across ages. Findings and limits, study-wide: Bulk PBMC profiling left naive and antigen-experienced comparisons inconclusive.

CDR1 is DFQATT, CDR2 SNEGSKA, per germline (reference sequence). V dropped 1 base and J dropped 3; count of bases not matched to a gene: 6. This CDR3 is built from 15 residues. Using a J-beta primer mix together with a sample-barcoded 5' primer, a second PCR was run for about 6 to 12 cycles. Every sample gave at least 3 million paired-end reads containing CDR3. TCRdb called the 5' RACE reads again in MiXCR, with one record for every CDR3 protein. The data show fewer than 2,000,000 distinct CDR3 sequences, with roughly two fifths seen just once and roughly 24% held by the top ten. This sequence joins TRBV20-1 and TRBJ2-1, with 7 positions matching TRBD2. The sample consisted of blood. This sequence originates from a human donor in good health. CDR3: CSARVAGDLYNEQFF. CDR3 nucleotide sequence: TGCAGTGCTAGAGTGGCGGGGGACCTCTACAATGAGCAGTTCTTC.